This is a list of T cell receptor beta chains from one sample in a study of PD-L1 blockade in urothelial cancer. Profiled with immunoSEQ multiplex PCR; TCRdb holds only in-frame clones, not every one. The data contain over 65,000 clones, about nine tenths of them singletons. The specimen comprised PBMCs, sampled around atezolizumab (anti-PD-L1) treatment. Receptor source: a man between 65 and 79 years old with urothelial cancer. Each CDR3 is given with its conserved first and last residue. A D gene is named only where the DNA matches it firmly. The listing skips clone size in some rows; elsewhere it reads once, few, many or a size class.

CDR3 length	V gene	clone size	J gene	D gene	CDR3 DNA	CDR3 protein
17	TRBV19	-	TRBJ2-4	TRBD2	TGTGCCAGTAGTATAGCGGGGGGGGCAGGGGCCAAAAACATTCAGTACTTC	CASSIAGGAGAKNIQYF
14	TRBV6-1	-	TRBJ1-2	TRBD1	TGTGCCAGCAGTGGGGACAGGGCTAACTATGGCTACACCTTC	CASSGDRANYGYTF
14	TRBV7-8	-	TRBJ1-3	-	TGTGCCAGCAGCCCCCGGGGTTCTGGAAACACCATATATTTT	CASSPRGSGNTIYF
16	TRBV2	-	TRBJ1-2	-	TGTGCCAGCACCTCCTCCCCGGGACTGGGCGGTGATGGCTACACCTTC	CASTSSPGLGGDGYTF
15	TRBV7-9	-	TRBJ1-2	-	TGTGCCAGCAGCTTAGTGGTGAGAACTAACTATGGCTACACCTTC	CASSLVVRTNYGYTF
14	TRBV5-4	few	TRBJ2-5	-	TGTGCCAGCAGCTTCGACTACACAAGAGAAACCCAGTACTTC	CASSFDYTRETQYF
16	TRBV28	-	TRBJ2-5	TRBD2	TGTGCCAGCAGCGGGGACTACGGGACGGAGCAAGAGACCCAGTACTTC	CASSGDYGTEQETQYF
15	TRBV4-1	-	TRBJ2-7	TRBD2	TGCGCCAGCAGCCAAGCGGCTAGCGGGTACTACGAGCAGTACTTC	CASSQAASGYYEQYF
16	TRBV5-1	-	TRBJ2-3	TRBD2	TGCGCCAGCAGCTCCGGACTAGCGGGAGGAATAGATACGCAGTATTTT	CASSSGLAGGIDTQYF
13	TRBV28	-	TRBJ1-2	-	TGTGCCAGCAGTCCACCGGGTCTGTATGGCTACACCTTC	CASSPPGLYGYTF
19	TRBV19	-	TRBJ2-7	-	TGTGCCAGTAGTATAGACCTTACTCTCGGCGAGTATCCGCGGGGCGAGCAGTACTTC	CASSIDLTLGEYPRGEQYF
16	TRBV7-9	-	TRBJ2-4	-	TGTGCCAGCAGCTCCCGAACGGGGGTAGCCAAAAACATTCAGTACTTC	CASSSRTGVAKNIQYF
15	TRBV15	once	TRBJ2-5	TRBD2	TGTGCCACCAGCAGAGGGAACATGCGGGAGAGTGTCCAGTACTTC	CATSRGNMRESVQYF
16	TRBV2	-	TRBJ2-5	TRBD1	TGTGCCAGCAGAGTGGGACAGGGGAGGGCAGAAGAGACCCAGTACTTC	CASRVGQGRAEETQYF
15	TRBV28	-	TRBJ2-3	-	TGTGCCAGCAGGGGGTGGTCGGGGAGCACAGATACGCAGTATTTT	CASRGWSGSTDTQYF
15	TRBV9	few	TRBJ1-1	-	TGTGCCAGCAGCGGAACCACAGGGCCGGGCACTGAAGCTTTCTTT	CASSGTTGPGTEAFF
15	TRBV5-4	few	TRBJ2-7	TRBD2	TGTGCCAGCAGCTTGGAGGTCGTAGCGGGAGTCGAGCAGTACTTC	CASSLEVVAGVEQYF
16	TRBV5-1	-	TRBJ2-7	-	TGCGCCAGCAGCTTGTCCCCGGGACTCACGTCCTACGAGCAGTACTTC	CASSLSPGLTSYEQYF
13	TRBV6-5	-	TRBJ1-5	-	TGTGCCAGCAGACATACCCCAGGGGAGCCCCAGCATTTT	CASRHTPGEPQHF
14	TRBV6-5	-	TRBJ2-5	-	TGTGCCAGCAGTTACAGGAGGACGGTTCGGCCACGGTACTTC	CASSYRRTVRPRYF
13	TRBV29-1	once	TRBJ2-5	-	TGCAGCGTTGTAAGGACTACCCAAGAGACCCAGTACTTC	CSVVRTTQETQYF
14	TRBV19	-	TRBJ1-4	-	TGTGCCAGTAGTATCGTCGCAGGGCCTGAAAAACTGTTTTTT	CASSIVAGPEKLFF
14	TRBV7-2	-	TRBJ2-1	TRBD1	TGTGCCAGCAGCTTAGTACAGGGGAACAATGAGCAGTTCTTC	CASSLVQGNNEQFF
18	TRBV9	-	TRBJ1-1	-	TGTGCCAGCAGCGTAGACCCCCTCCAAGGGACAACGAACACTGAAGCTTTCTTT	CASSVDPLQGTTNTEAFF
16	TRBV28	-	TRBJ2-7	TRBD1	TGTGCCAGCAGTTCCCCGACAGGGATAGGCCCTTACGAGCAGTACTTC	CASSSPTGIGPYEQYF
15	TRBV7-9	-	TRBJ1-1	TRBD1	TGTGCCAGCAGCTTAGCGGGAGACAGGGGTACTGCAGCTTTCTTT	CASSLAGDRGTAAFF
16	TRBV6-1	-	TRBJ1-5	TRBD1	TGTGCCAGCAGTGAAATCGGGACAGCCCTTAATCAGCCCCAGCATTTT	CASSEIGTALNQPQHF
14	TRBV28	-	TRBJ2-5	-	TGTGCCAGCAGTTCTAGACAGGTCCAAGAGACCCAGTACTTC	CASSSRQVQETQYF
16	TRBV4-1	once	TRBJ2-5	TRBD1	TGCGCCAGCAGCCAAGATGGGACAGGCGCTCAAGAGACCCAGTACTTC	CASSQDGTGAQETQYF
18	TRBV9	-	TRBJ2-2	TRBD2	TGTGCCAGCAGCGCCCCGGGGTTGGTGGGAGGGACCGCCGGGGAGCTGTTTTTT	CASSAPGLVGGTAGELFF
16	TRBV7-3	-	TRBJ2-2	-	TGTGCCAGCAGCGCCGGGCGGGGCGCGATCACCGGGGAGCTGTTTTTT	CASSAGRGAITGELFF
13	TRBV7-3	-	TRBJ2-2	TRBD2	TGTGCCAGCAGTTTCGGGGGGACCGGGGAGCTGTTTTTT	CASSFGGTGELFF
14	TRBV7-2	-	TRBJ1-2	-	TGTGCCAGCAGCCCACGGGAGGCAGGCTATGGCTACACCTTC	CASSPREAGYGYTF
13	TRBV5-1	-	TRBJ2-7	-	TGCGCCAGCAGCTTTGACATACTCTACGAGCAGTACTTC	CASSFDILYEQYF
14	TRBV28	-	TRBJ2-1	TRBD2	TGTGCCAGCAGTTCGGGAGGGTGGGTTCTTGAGCAGTTCTTC	CASSSGGWVLEQFF
14	TRBV2	-	TRBJ1-1	-	TGTGCCAGCAGCAGACAGCGTGGGAACACTGAAGCTTTCTTT	CASSRQRGNTEAFF
15	TRBV5-1	once	TRBJ2-1	TRBD2	TGCGCCAGCACGCCTAGCGGGACGCCCTACAATGAGCAGTTCTTC	CASTPSGTPYNEQFF
16	TRBV19	-	TRBJ1-2	TRBD1	TGTGCCAGTAGGAAAAAAACAGGGGGTTACGGCTATGGCTACACCTTC	CASRKKTGGYGYGYTF
14	TRBV28	-	TRBJ1-5	-	TGTGCCAGCAGTTTAACCCAGGTCAATCAGCCCCAGCATTTT	CASSLTQVNQPQHF
12	TRBV9	-	TRBJ1-2	-	TGTGCCAGCACCTCGAGTAACTATGGCTACACCTTC	CASTSSNYGYTF
16	TRBV6-6	-	TRBJ2-1	TRBD2	TGTGCCAGCAGTTACACCCTAGCGGGGGGGTACAATGAGCAGTTCTTC	CASSYTLAGGYNEQFF
15	TRBV9	-	TRBJ2-2	-	TGTGCCAGCAGCGTAGTCGGGGGAAACACCGGGGAGCTGTTTTTT	CASSVVGGNTGELFF
15	TRBV10-2	-	TRBJ1-5	-	TGCGCCAGCAGTGAGGCAGGGGCTAGCAATCAGCCCCAGCATTTT	CASSEAGASNQPQHF